This T cell receptor beta chain was sequenced in a study of OX40 agonist ivuxolimab in advanced cancers. For the study at large: In three patients, partial responses were observed, one with hepatocellular carcinoma and two with cutaneous melanoma.

Blood samples were obtained at baseline, cycle 4 day 1, and cycle 7 day 1. As concerns this clone: Its cognate antigen is unknown.

Measured with immunoSEQ multiplex PCR; TCRdb has only the in-frame clones, and not every one. This sample has about 66,000 clones; roughly 90% occur once, and the top ten carry 0.67%. CDR1 is MNHEY and CDR2 is SMNVEV in the germline V gene (reference sequence). V lost 3 bases and J lost 5, with 11 bases in between. There are 14 residues in the CDR3. Regarding the study as a whole: Normalized T-cell clonal expansion was also low in a subset of nonresponders.

The source of this sequence is an adult with an advanced solid tumor such as melanoma, head and neck, liver or kidney cancer. The sequencing used CD4+ or CD8+ T cells sorted from blood, collected in a trial of the OX40 agonist ivuxolimab. The chain employs TRBV27 and TRBJ1-5; D is perhaps TRBD1 (5 bases). This CDR3 reads CASSFRGEDQPQHF. Written as DNA, the CDR3 is TGTGCCAGCAGTTTTCGGGGGGAGGATCAGCCCCAGCATTTT.